The sample holds one count of the clone carrying this TCR beta chain. The method was immunoSEQ multiplex PCR; TCRdb's version includes in-frame clones alone and lacks a portion of them. The table records some 98,000 clones, approximately 84% of them present only once. This entry comes from a study of control samples from healthy donors and cancer patients. CDR1 and CDR2 (germline): WSHSY, SAAADI. V gave up 2 bases and J gave up 0 bases, with 17 bases separating them. This CDR3 is built from 18 residues. Sequencing input: PBMCs. The sequence was obtained from a man aged 65 to 79 with lung cancer. The gene calls are TRBV10-2 and TRBJ2-4; tentative D call: TRBD1 (6 bases). CDR3 nucleotides: TGCGCCAGCAGTGAGCCGCGGACAGCGCTGCTAGCCAAAAACATTCAGTACTTC. Translated, it gives CASSEPRTALLAKNIQYF.